The 20 T cell receptor beta chains listed next were all sequenced from one sample in a study of blood T cells in healthy people across ages. A second PCR of about 6 to 12 cycles used a sample-barcoded 5' primer and a J-beta primer mix. Each CDR3 protein gets one entry after TCRdb re-called the 5' RACE reads with MiXCR. The table includes approximately 800,000 distinct CDR3 sequences, roughly 60% detected once. Sequencing was carried out using blood. Every receptor here comes from a man aged 25-40 years in good health.

In nucleotides, the CDR3 is TGTGCCAGCTCGCTAAGTGAACCAATCTATGGCTACACCTTC. Its protein product is CASSLSEPIYGYTF. This chain joins TRBV18 and TRBJ1-2; D unclear. The germline V and J ends were trimmed by 6 bases and 4 bases, with 15 bases remaining between them. The CDR3 is made up of 14 amino acids. Per germline, CDR1 KGHSH and CDR2 LQKENI.

The V and J genes are TRBV29-1 and TRBJ2-7, with D perhaps matching TRBD1 or TRBD2 (11 bases each). Germline V gene data show CDR1 as SQVTM and CDR2 as ANQGSEA. The CDR3 has 16 amino acids. V shed 6 bases and J shed 2 bases, with 23 bases lying between them. CDR3 residues: CSVRDRGTSGTYEQYF. For the CDR3, the DNA is TGCAGCGTGAGGGACAGGGGGACTAGCGGTACCTACGAGCAGTACTTC.

The J gene is TRBJ2-7, the V gene TRBV5-1; no definite D call. The end of the DNA aligns better with TRBJ2-5, so the J call may be wrong. The germline V gene encodes CDR1 SGHRS and CDR2 YFSETQ. CDR3 size: 15 residues. CDR3 DNA sequence: TGCGCCAGCAGCTTGCTCGGATCTTCGTCAGAGACCCAGTACTTC. Translated: CASSLLGSSSETQYF.

The chain uses TRBV12-3 or TRBV12-4 and TRBJ1-5; 9 bases map to TRBD1. Germline trimming cut 4 bases from V and 7 bases from J; bases unmatched to any gene: 5. The CDR3 extends over 14 amino acids. The DNA of the CDR3 is TGTGCCAGCAGTTACCTGACAGGGGGACAGCCCCAGCATTTT. As protein: CASSYLTGGQPQHF.

The chain couples TRBV7-2 to TRBJ2-7; D may be TRBD2 (6 bases). V lost 1 base to trimming and J lost 0 bases, with 13 bases between them. CDR1 and CDR2 from the germline V gene are SGHTA and FQGNSA. CDR3 length equals 16 residues. The CDR3 coding sequence is TGTGCCAGCAGCTTAGACGTGGGAGGATACTCCTACGAGCAGTACTTC. Its translation is CASSLDVGGYSYEQYF.

The V call is TRBV11-2, the J call TRBJ2-7; tentative D call: TRBD2 (6 bases). The DNA matches TRBJ2-5 better at its end, which makes the J call doubtful. This CDR3 region has 14 residues. Germline-derived CDR1 and CDR2 are SGHAT and FQNNGV. The CDR3, as DNA: TGTGCCAGCAGCGTAGCGGCGACAAGAGAGACCCAGTACTTC. It yields the protein CASSVAATRETQYF.

The sample holds a few counts of this clonotype. The chain is built from TRBV7-2 and TRBJ1-5; D is possibly TRBD1 (5 bases). V shed 6 bases and J shed 5 bases, with 11 bases lying between them. Germline V gene sequence: CDR1 SGHTA, CDR2 FQGNSA. This CDR3 comprises 13 residues. CDR3 in amino acids: CASSRQGDQPQHF. CDR3 sequence (DNA): TGTGCCAGCAGTCGCCAGGGAGATCAGCCCCAGCATTTT.

The chain is built from TRBV6-2 or TRBV6-3 and TRBJ1-2; D is uncertain. From germline, CDR1 is MNHEY and CDR2 SVGEGT. Between the trimmed V and J ends, which lost 8 bases and 8 bases, there was a span of 21 bases. This CDR3 has 14 amino acids. The CDR3 is CASSQPAGPRGYTF. The CDR3 DNA follows: TGTGCCAGCTCGCAACCCGCGGGTCCACGGGGCTACACCTTC.

V and J are TRBV13 and TRBJ2-7; 10 nucleotides align to TRBD1. V was clipped by 0 bases and J by 4 bases; unmatched bases: 3. Germline lookup yields CDR1 PRHDT and CDR2 FYEKMQ (reference sequence). The CDR3 consists of 15 residues. CDR3 sequence: CASSLGDRGKYEQYF. The CDR3 DNA reads as TGTGCCAGCAGCTTAGGGGACAGGGGGAAGTACGAGCAGTACTTC.

The chain joins TRBV10-2 to TRBJ1-2; 7 bases agree with TRBD1. In germline, CDR1 is WSHSY, CDR2 SAAADI. Losses at the gene ends were 4 bases for V and 5 bases for J; bases not matched to a gene: 10. This CDR3 is 15 amino acids long. As DNA, the CDR3 is TGCGCCAGCAGTGTCCTTGACAGGGTACTATATGGCTACACCTTC. It specifies CASSVLDRVLYGYTF.

In its sample, this clonotype was seen a few times. The chain carries TRBV7-2 and TRBJ2-4, with D possibly matching TRBD2 (7 bases). V gave up 8 bases and J gave up 8 bases, with 13 bases separating them. CDR1 is SGHTA and CDR2 is FQGNSA in the germline V gene. This CDR3 is 12 amino acids long. The CDR3 is CASSTGGHIQYF. As DNA, the CDR3 is TGTGCCAGCTCTACGGGGGGCCACATTCAGTACTTC.

This chain connects TRBV4-1 to TRBJ2-3; TRBD1 matches 7 bases. The CDR3 contains 16 residues. CDR1 MGHRA and CDR2 YSYEKL come from the germline V gene. Trimming at V came to 3 bases and at J to 2 bases, leaving 8 bases not matched to a gene. CDR3 coding DNA: TGCGCCAGCAGCCAGGACCGGGACAGTTTCACAGATACGCAGTATTTT. It translates to CASSQDRDSFTDTQYF.

This clonotype was seen a handful of times. The rearrangement uses TRBV10-3 and TRBJ2-1; 9 bases align to TRBD1. CDR3 length equals 14 residues. The V and J ends lost 8 bases and 5 bases, in that order; junction bases with no gene match: 7. The germline V gene has CDR1 ENHRY and CDR2 SYGVKD. The CDR3 sequence: CAIGGQGINNEQFF. As DNA, the CDR3 is TGTGCCATCGGGGGACAGGGCATAAACAATGAGCAGTTCTTC.

To note about this clonotype: An end of the junction differs from the germline gene, which may be a read error. This sequence joins TRBV2 and TRBJ2-7; D is possibly TRBD2 (6 bases). This CDR3 has 16 amino acids. The germline V gene has CDR1 SNHLY and CDR2 FYNNEI. The CDR3 DNA sequence: TGTGCCAGCAGGATAAATAAACAGGCGGGAACCCTCGAGCCGTACTTC. Protein sequence: CASRINKQAGTLEPYF.

The gene calls are TRBV11-2 and TRBJ2-5, with D maybe TRBD1 (5 bases). This CDR3 spans 13 amino acids. V lost 4 bases and J 5 bases, leaving 11 bases between the germline ends. The germline V gene has CDR1 SGHAT and CDR2 FQNNGV. CDR3 sequence (DNA): TGTGCCAGCAGCTACAGGATTGGGGAGACCCAGTACTTC. As protein: CASSYRIGETQYF.

This clonotype was picked up a small number of times. This chain joins TRBV28 and TRBJ2-5; 7 positions match TRBD1. Losses at the gene ends were 10 bases for V and 2 bases for J; bases not matched to a gene: 13. This CDR3 is 15 amino acids long. Germline V gives CDR1 MDHEN, CDR2 SYDVKM. The CDR3 DNA is TGTGCCACCCACGATCGACAGGGAACACAAGAGACCCAGTACTTC. Protein product: CATHDRQGTQETQYF.

The V gene is TRBV29-1, the J gene TRBJ1-1; D possibly corresponds to TRBD1 (5 bases). V lost 4 bases and J 3 bases, leaving 9 bases between the germline ends. The germline V gene encodes CDR1 SQVTM and CDR2 ANQGSEA. The CDR3 is made up of 12 amino acids. The DNA for the CDR3 is TGCAGCGTTGTGGGGGACTACACTGAAGCTTTCTTT. It translates to CSVVGDYTEAFF.

This clonotype was seen a few times. The gene calls are TRBV7-8 and TRBJ2-4; D possibly uses TRBD1 or TRBD2 (6 bases each). The better agreement between TRBJ2-7 and the DNA end casts doubt on the J call. This CDR3 contains 15 residues. Per germline, CDR1 SGHVS and CDR2 FQNEAQ. The CDR3 loop is CASSLMPGGLYEQYF. The CDR3 nucleotides are TGTGCCAGCAGCTTAATGCCCGGGGGCCTTTACGAGCAGTACTTC.

The gene calls are TRBV10-3 and TRBJ1-1; tentatively, D is TRBD1 (5 bases). Germline CDR1 and CDR2: ENHRY and SYGVKD. V lost 7 bases to trimming and J lost 0 bases, with 9 bases between them. The CDR3 runs 13 residues. CDR3 bases: TGTGCCATCATGGCAGGGATGAACACTGAAGCTTTCTTT. It yields the protein CAIMAGMNTEAFF.

This sequence joins TRBV5-1 and TRBJ2-1; no clear D gene. This CDR3 region has 13 residues. CDR1 SGHRS and CDR2 YFSETQ come from the germline V gene. V was pared by 4 bases and J by 5 bases, with 10 bases between. CDR3 nucleotides: TGCGCCAGCAGCGAAGACAACCACAATGAGCAGTTCTTC. Protein: CASSEDNHNEQFF.